Described below is a single T cell receptor beta chain sequence and its context. Its antigen is undetermined. The sample comes from a study of blood T cells in healthy people across ages. From germline, CDR1 is MDHEN and CDR2 SYDVKM. This CDR3 is built from 15 residues. Between the trimmed V and J ends, which lost 7 bases and 2 bases, there was a span of 17 bases. General study findings and limits: The donors' CMV status was not determined, possibly confounding changes in expanded clonotypes.

The authors ran a second PCR of roughly 6 to 11 cycles using a sample-barcoded 5' primer and a J-beta primer mix. Each CDR3 protein is one row after TCRdb ran MiXCR on the 5' RACE reads. The sample lists 1.5 million to 2 million distinct CDR3 sequences; about 49% were seen once. The clonotype originates from a woman between 35 and 50 years old in good health. The sequenced material came from blood. The rearrangement links TRBV28 to TRBJ2-5; D is unresolved. The CDR3 DNA reads TGTGCCAGCACCCCGTCGCTTTCCCCTCAAGAGACCCAGTACTTC. Amino acids: CASTPSLSPQETQYF.